This T cell receptor (beta chain) was identified during a study of Graves' ophthalmopathy and Graves' hyperthyroidism. Points on this clonotype: A much larger clone lies one base from this, so it may be a read error.

Exclusion covered patients with other autoimmune diseases or uncontrolled infections (as well as pregnancy or lactation). The CDR3 loop spans 14 amino acids. V lost 8 bases, J lost 0 bases, and 8 bases lay in between. Germline CDR1 reads LNHDA; CDR2 reads SQIVND (reference sequence). Amplifying from RNA transcripts, the study obtained TCR beta CDR3 regions. The workflow started with a first-round RT-PCR run with HTBI primers and then moved on to a second-round multiplex PCR. TCRdb reprocessed the multiplex PCR reads with MiXCR, giving one entry per CDR3 protein. The sample contains about 1.1 million distinct CDR3 sequences, 36% of which appear only once.

The J gene is TRBJ2-6, the V gene TRBV19, with D tentatively TRBD2 (5 bases). The sequencing sample was made of peripheral blood or thyroid tissue (not recorded which). The clonotype was recovered from an adult man with Graves' hyperthyroidism. CDR3 nucleotide sequence: TGTGCCAGTGGGAGACCCTCTGGGGCCAACGTCCTGACTTTC. It specifies CASGRPSGANVLTF. Based on the CDR3 plus reference TRBV19 and TRBJ2-6, the full variable domain is DGGITQSPKYLFRKEGQNVTLSCEQNLNHDAMYWYRQDPGQGLRLIYYSQIVNDFQKGDIAEGYSVSREKKESFPLTVTSAQKNPTAFYLCASGRPSGANVLTFGAGSRLTVL.